One sample yielded the 30 T cell receptor beta chains listed below, sequenced in a study of CD8+CD57+ T cells in acquired aplastic anemia. Genomic DNA templated the TCR beta VDJ and CDR3 profiling. TCRdb independently ran MiXCR on the reads; one entry per CDR3 protein. The table has some 160,000 distinct CDR3 sequences, roughly 48% seen once. Sequencing involved patients with CD8+CD57+ cell expansion previously shown by flow cytometry. Sample: sorted CD4+, CD8+, or CD8+CD57+ T cells (not recorded which) from PBMCs. The source of these receptors is a human donor with aplastic anemia.

The CDR3 DNA reads TGTGCCAGTAGCTCGTCGGGACAGGGGGTTGGCGGGGAGCTGTTTTTT. Translating gives CASSSSGQGVGGELFF. This rearrangement joins TRBV19 to TRBJ2-2, with TRBD1 matching 11 bases. Looked up from germline, CDR1 is LNHDA and CDR2 is SQIVND (reference sequence). CDR3 length: 16 amino acids. V lost 6 bases, J lost 7 bases, and 10 bases stayed unmatched.

Of note for this clonotype: Lacking the conserved final phenylalanine or tryptophan, this CDR3 likely reflects a read error. This CDR3 is CASSSTGAKGSNQPQHY. Here the CDR3 DNA reads TGTGCCAGCAGCAGTACAGGCGCTAAGGGCAGCAATCAGCCCCAGCATTAT. V and J are TRBV7-8 and TRBJ1-5; perhaps TRBD1 as D (5 bases). The ends were cut back, 5 bases at V and 1 base at J, with 18 bases in the middle. CDR1 and CDR2 (germline): SGHVS, FQNEAQ. CDR3 length: 17 residues.

This clonotype was detected a few times. The chain employs TRBV30 and TRBJ2-3; the D call may be TRBD1 or TRBD2 (5 bases each). The germline CDR1 and CDR2 sequences are GTSNPN and SVGIG (reference sequence). Trimming took 5 bases from V and 4 from J, leaving 16 bases between them. The CDR3 extends over 14 amino acids. This CDR3 reads CAWGLQGPSDTQYF. The CDR3 coding sequence is TGTGCCTGGGGACTCCAGGGCCCCTCAGATACGCAGTATTTT. The complete variable domain, with remaining parts taken from reference TRBV30 and TRBJ2-3, reads SQTIHQWPATLVQPVGSPLSLECTVEGTSNPNLYWYRQAAGRGLQLLFYSVGIGQISSEVPQNLSASRPQDRQFILSSKKLLLSDSGFYLCAWGLQGPSDTQYFGPGTRLTVL.

This clonotype was observed many times. The V gene is TRBV14, the J gene TRBJ1-1; D is ambiguous. Germline values: CDR1 SGHDN, CDR2 FVKESK. The CDR3 consists of 14 residues. Trimming removed 4 bases from V and 6 bases from J, with 15 bases in between. The CDR3 here is CASSRQGTDAEAFF. The CDR3 nucleotides read TGTGCCAGCAGCCGTCAAGGCACGGACGCTGAAGCTTTCTTT.

The chain is built from TRBV29-1 and TRBJ2-1, with 11 positions matching TRBD2. This CDR3 has 15 residues. The ends lost 4 bases at V and 7 bases at J; junction bases unmatched: 9. CDR1 is SQVTM and CDR2 is ANQGSEA in the germline V gene. The CDR3 DNA reads TGCAGCGTTGGCGGTAGCGGGAGGGCCTGGAATGAGCAGTTCTTC. This gives the protein CSVGGSGRAWNEQFF.

Turning to this clonotype: This may be a read error, as it is one base from a much larger clone. The chain combines TRBV30 with TRBJ2-5; 8 bases agree with TRBD1. The CDR3 is 12 amino acids. Looked up from germline, CDR1 is GTSNPN and CDR2 is SVGIG (reference sequence). Trimming cost V 6 bases and J 3 bases; bases outside gene matches: 3. CDR3: CACEQGEETQYF. For the CDR3, the DNA is TGTGCCTGCGAACAGGGGGAAGAGACCCAGTACTTC. Combining the CDR3 with reference TRBV30 and TRBJ2-5 gives the whole variable domain SQTIHQWPATLVQPVGSPLSLECTVEGTSNPNLYWYRQAAGRGLQLLFYSVGIGQISSEVPQNLSASRPQDRQFILSSKKLLLSDSGFYLCACEQGEETQYFGPGTRLLVL.

This chain links TRBV7-8 with TRBJ2-4; D may be TRBD2 (6 bases). The germline gives CDR1 SGHVS, CDR2 FQNEAQ. Deletions cut 5 bases from V and 7 bases from J, with 18 bases between. This CDR3 region has 15 residues. CDR3 protein: CASSDTWRVGNIQYF. The CDR3, as DNA: TGTGCCAGCAGCGATACTTGGAGGGTGGGCAACATTCAGTACTTC. Together with reference TRBV7-8 and TRBJ2-4, the CDR3 gives the full variable domain: GAGVSQSPRYKVAKRGQDVALRCDPISGHVSLFWYQQALGQGPEFLTYFQNEAQLDKSGLPSDRFFAERPEGSVSTLKIQRTQQEDSAVYLCASSDTWRVGNIQYFGAGTRLSVL.

The chain employs TRBV10-3 and TRBJ1-5; 9 bases align to TRBD1. The CDR3 is 15 amino acids. The J segment lost 6 bases and the V segment lost 4 bases, leaving 7 bases of the junction unmatched. Germline CDR1 and CDR2: ENHRY and SYGVKD. The CDR3 is CAISGAQGAGQPQHF. Here the CDR3 DNA reads TGTGCCATCAGTGGGGCACAGGGGGCAGGTCAGCCCCAGCATTTT.

V usage is TRBV29-1 and J usage is TRBJ2-7; 10 bases are shared with TRBD1. There are 15 residues in the CDR3. Germline CDR1 and CDR2: SQVTM and ANQGSEA. V lost 4 bases and J lost 2; bases outside the gene matches: 8. CDR3 in DNA: TGCAGCGTTGTGGGGGACAGGGGTCATCCCTACGAGCAGTACTTC. Encoded protein: CSVVGDRGHPYEQYF.

Concerning this clonotype: A read error is possible here, since a much larger clone lies one base away. This is likely a read error, given that the CDR3 carries no conserved phenylalanine or tryptophan at its end. The chain carries TRBV11-1 and TRBJ2-1; 9 bases align to TRBD1. This CDR3 has 14 residues. Per germline, CDR1 SGHAT and CDR2 FQDESV (reference sequence). V shed 7 bases and J 5 bases; nucleotides not matched to a gene: 6. CDR3 loop: CASNRGQGDNEQFL. The DNA of the CDR3 is TGTGCCAGCAACCGGGGACAGGGTGACAATGAGCAGTTCCTC.

The V and J genes are TRBV20-1 and TRBJ1-5, with D uncertain. V was trimmed by 1 base and J by 1 base, leaving 11 bases between them. Germline V gene data show CDR1 as DFQATT and CDR2 as SNEGSKA (reference sequence). This CDR3 region has 15 residues. The CDR3 DNA reads as TGCAGTGCTAGAGCCCTATGGGGAAGCAATCAGCCCCAGCATTTT. Protein product: CSARALWGSNQPQHF.

To note about this clonotype: This CDR3 fails to terminate in the conserved phenylalanine or tryptophan, so it likely reflects a read error. Because the CDR3's place on the DNA is in doubt, the DNA is left out and the CDR3 is given as listed by TCRdb. This sequence joins TRBV11-3 and TRBJ2-3; the table's D gene call, TRBD1, was not cross checked with the DNA. Germline assignment: CDR1 SGHNT and CDR2 YENEEA. The CDR3 is 8 residues long, ends included. The CDR3 region is CASSSEGA.

This clonotype has at least ten counts. The chain is built from TRBV6-1 and TRBJ2-7; D is unclear. This CDR3 spans 12 amino acids. Germline V gene sequence: CDR1 MNHNS, CDR2 SASEGT. Trimming removed 5 bases from V and 4 bases from J, with 9 bases in between. CDR3: CASSPVTYEQYF. CDR3 bases: TGTGCCAGCAGTCCGGTTACGTACGAGCAGTACTTC.

This clonotype occurred a few times. The chain links TRBV10-3 to TRBJ2-5, with 7 positions matching TRBD1. V trimming: 0 bases; J trimming: 3 bases; junction bases outside the gene matches: 7. This CDR3 region has 16 residues. Per germline, CDR1 ENHRY and CDR2 SYGVKD. CDR3: CAISESSMTGKETQYF. In nucleotides, the CDR3 is TGTGCCATCAGTGAGTCGTCGATGACAGGGAAAGAGACCCAGTACTTC.

The chain employs TRBV29-1 and TRBJ1-1; D remains unclear. Germline lookup yields CDR1 SQVTM and CDR2 ANQGSEA. With 3 bases removed from V and 1 base from J, the gap between germline ends came to 6 bases. CDR3 length: 12 residues. This chain's CDR3 is CSVEAPNTEAFF. The CDR3 bases are TGCAGCGTTGAGGCGCCGAACACTGAAGCTTTCTTT.

This clonotype showed up many times. The genes are TRBV6-1 and TRBJ1-5; D unclear. CDR1 is MNHNS, CDR2 SASEGT, per germline. The CDR3 has 11 amino acids. V was shortened by 2 bases and J by 9 bases, with 5 bases between the two germline ends. The CDR3 sequence: CASSEYVPQHF. The CDR3 DNA sequence: TGTGCCAGCAGTGAATATGTGCCCCAGCATTTT.

This chain connects TRBV29-1 to TRBJ1-1; tentative D call: TRBD1 (5 bases). CDR1 is SQVTM, CDR2 ANQGSEA, per germline. This CDR3 has 12 amino acids. V shed 7 bases and J shed 3 bases, with 12 bases lying between them. CDR3 DNA: TGCAGCGCCAGGGATGCGTACACTGAAGCTTTCTTT. Translating gives CSARDAYTEAFF.

This clonotype occurred once. The chain combines TRBV9 with TRBJ2-3; 9 bases match TRBD1. The V gene end was trimmed by 3 bases and the J gene end by 6 bases; junction bases not matched to a gene: 5. This CDR3 is built from 14 residues. Per germline, CDR1 SGDLS and CDR2 YYNGEE. The CDR3 is CASSERDRADTQYF. The CDR3 nucleotides read TGTGCCAGCAGCGAGAGGGACAGGGCGGATACGCAGTATTTT.

Concerning this clonotype: The CDR3 ends on some other residue instead of the conserved phenylalanine or tryptophan, so this is likely a read error. CDR3 DNA sequence: TGTGCCAGCAGCCAAGAATGGTTGAACACTGAAGCTTTCCTT. Its translation: CASSQEWLNTEAFL. The V and J genes are TRBV14 and TRBJ1-1; D unclear. The CDR3 contains 14 residues. Between the trimmed V and J ends, which lost 0 bases and 0 bases, there was a span of 5 bases. The germline gives CDR1 SGHDN, CDR2 FVKESK.

This chain uses TRBV27 with TRBJ2-7; no firm D call. Germline V CDR1 and CDR2: MNHEY, SMNVEV (reference sequence). V dropped 4 bases and J dropped 1 base, with 14 bases sitting between them. This CDR3 is built from 15 residues. CDR3 sequence reads: CASSSTPGRSYEQYF. CDR3 coding DNA: TGTGCCAGCAGTTCGACCCCCGGGCGGTCCTACGAGCAGTACTTC.

This clonotype showed up just a few times. V usage is TRBV12-3 or TRBV12-4 and J usage is TRBJ2-3; 14 bases fit TRBD2. The CDR3 contains 17 residues. The V segment lost 3 bases and the J segment 1 base; nucleotides outside the gene matches: 3. This chain's CDR3 is CASSFGGLAGGTDTQYF. In DNA form, the CDR3 reads TGTGCCAGCAGTTTCGGGGGACTAGCGGGGGGCACAGATACGCAGTATTTT.

The V call is TRBV10-2, the J call TRBJ2-3; 12 nucleotides agree with TRBD2. Trimming took 4 bases from V and 2 from J; bases not matched to a gene: 1. Germline V gives CDR1 WSHSY, CDR2 SAAADI. This CDR3 has 15 amino acids. The CDR3 sequence: CASSGTSGTTDTQYF. The CDR3 DNA reads as TGCGCCAGCAGTGGGACTAGCGGGACCACAGATACGCAGTATTTT.

The chain uses TRBV10-3 and TRBJ2-3; TRBD2 aligns across 8 bases. The CDR3 is 15 amino acids. Germline-derived CDR1 and CDR2 are ENHRY and SYGVKD. Trimming cost V 5 bases and J 3 bases; bases outside gene matches: 7. The DNA for the CDR3 is TGTGCCATCAGTTGTAGCGGGGTTAGTACAGATACGCAGTATTTT. It is translated as CAISCSGVSTDTQYF.

This chain joins TRBV9 and TRBJ1-1, with D possibly matching TRBD1 (6 bases). The germline V gene encodes CDR1 SGDLS and CDR2 YYNGEE. V gave up 4 bases and J gave up 0 bases, with 16 bases separating them. This CDR3 region has 16 residues. The CDR3 protein is CASSPRQANMNTEAFF. The CDR3 nucleotides read TGTGCCAGCAGCCCACGACAGGCGAACATGAACACTGAAGCTTTCTTT.

This clonotype was counted many times. This chain joins TRBV2 and TRBJ1-1; a weak D match, TRBD1 (5 bases). The V end was cut by 7 bases, the J end by 1 base, with 13 bases between. The CDR3 sequence is 14 residues long. Germline V gene sequence: CDR1 SNHLY, CDR2 FYNNEI. The CDR3 region is CASTNSGGNTEAFF. The CDR3 DNA reads TGTGCCAGCACTAACAGCGGGGGGAACACTGAAGCTTTCTTT.

The chain is built from TRBV19 and TRBJ2-3, with D possibly TRBD1 on 5 matching bases. Germline V CDR1 and CDR2: LNHDA, SQIVND (reference sequence). Trimming left V 5 bases short and J 4 bases short, with 13 bases between. This CDR3 contains 14 residues. CDR3 protein: CASSGRVEADTQYF. The DNA for the CDR3 is TGTGCCAGTAGTGGCAGGGTTGAGGCAGATACGCAGTATTTT.

This clonotype was seen a few times. The chain employs TRBV4-2 and TRBJ1-1, with TRBD1 matching over 7 bases. CDR3 length equals 16 residues. The germline V gene encodes CDR1 LGHNA and CDR2 YNFKEQ. J was trimmed by 0 bases and V by 3 bases; bases with no gene match: 7. The CDR3 nucleotides read TGTGCCAGCAGCCACTCTTTCGGACAGGTGAACACTGAAGCTTTCTTT. It yields the protein CASSHSFGQVNTEAFF.

The chain employs TRBV5-1 and TRBJ2-7, with 7 nucleotides matching TRBD1. Germline values: CDR1 SGHRS, CDR2 YFSETQ. CDR3 size: 14 residues. V lost 4 bases and J lost 2; bases outside the gene matches: 6. The DNA for the CDR3 is TGCGCCAGCAGCCTAAGGGGACAGCCCTACGAGCAGTACTTC. This sequence encodes CASSLRGQPYEQYF.

The chain couples TRBV2 to TRBJ2-7; D possibly uses TRBD1 or TRBD2 (5 bases each). Germline CDR1 is SNHLY and CDR2 is FYNNEI. Trimming cost V 9 bases and J 0 bases, with 12 bases left between them. CDR3 length: 13 residues. The CDR3 protein is CASSPGASYEQYF. CDR3 coding DNA: TGTGCCAGTAGTCCCGGGGCCTCCTACGAGCAGTACTTC.

This clonotype appeared a few times. The V call is TRBV30, the J call TRBJ1-1; no definite D call. The V end was cut by 0 bases, the J end by 9 bases, with 5 bases between. Germline lookup yields CDR1 GTSNPN and CDR2 SVGIG (reference sequence). This CDR3 is 10 amino acids long. CDR3 in amino acids: CAWSVVKAFF. The DNA for the CDR3 is TGTGCCTGGAGTGTAGTTAAAGCTTTCTTT.